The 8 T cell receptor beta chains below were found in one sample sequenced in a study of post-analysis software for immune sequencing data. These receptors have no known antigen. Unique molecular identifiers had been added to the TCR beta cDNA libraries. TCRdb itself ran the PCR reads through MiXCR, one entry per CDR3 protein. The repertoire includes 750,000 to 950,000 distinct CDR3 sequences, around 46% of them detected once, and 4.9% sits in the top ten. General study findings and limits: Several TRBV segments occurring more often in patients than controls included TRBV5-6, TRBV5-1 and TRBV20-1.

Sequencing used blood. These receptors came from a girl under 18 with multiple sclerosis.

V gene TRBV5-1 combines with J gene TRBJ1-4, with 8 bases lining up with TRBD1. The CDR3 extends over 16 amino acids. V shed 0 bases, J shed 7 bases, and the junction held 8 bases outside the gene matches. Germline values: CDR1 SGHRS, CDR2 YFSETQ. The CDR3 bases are TGCGCCAGCAGCTTGGCTCCAGGGGGCGCGGGTGAAAAACTGTTTTTT. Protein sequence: CASSLAPGGAGEKLFF. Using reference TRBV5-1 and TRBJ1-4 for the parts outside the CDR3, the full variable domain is KAGVTQTPRYLIKTRGQQVTLSCSPISGHRSVSWYQQTPGQGLQFLFEYFSETQRNKGNFPGRFSGRQFSNSRSEMNVSTLELGDSALYLCASSLAPGGAGEKLFFGSGTQLSVL.

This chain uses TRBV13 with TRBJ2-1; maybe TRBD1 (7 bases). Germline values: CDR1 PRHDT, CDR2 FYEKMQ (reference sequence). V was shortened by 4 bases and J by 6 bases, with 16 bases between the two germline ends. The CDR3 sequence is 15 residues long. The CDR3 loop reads CASSSTGMGGNEQFF. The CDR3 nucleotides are TGTGCCAGCAGCTCGACAGGGATGGGGGGCAATGAGCAGTTCTTC.

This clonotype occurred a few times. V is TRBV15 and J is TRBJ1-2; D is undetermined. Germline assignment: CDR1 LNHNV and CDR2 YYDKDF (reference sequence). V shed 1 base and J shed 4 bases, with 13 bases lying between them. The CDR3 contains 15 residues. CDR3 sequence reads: CATSRAGASGYGYTF. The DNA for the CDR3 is TGTGCCACCAGCAGAGCGGGCGCGTCTGGCTATGGCTACACCTTC.

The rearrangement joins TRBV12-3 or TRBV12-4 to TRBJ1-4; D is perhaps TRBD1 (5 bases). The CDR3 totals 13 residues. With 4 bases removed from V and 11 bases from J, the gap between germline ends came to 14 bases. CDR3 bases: TGTGCCAGCAGTTCTGGGACGTTCGGCAAACTGTTTTTT. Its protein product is CASSSGTFGKLFF.

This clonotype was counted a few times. The CDR3 region is CASSYGQGQETQYF. The CDR3 region has the DNA TGTGCCAGCAGTTACGGACAGGGTCAAGAGACCCAGTACTTC. The J gene is TRBJ2-5, the V gene TRBV6-5; 8 bases match TRBD1. The CDR3 contains 14 residues. Germline V lookup: CDR1 MNHEY, CDR2 SVGAGI. V trimming: 2 bases; J trimming: 2 bases; junction bases outside the gene matches: 1.

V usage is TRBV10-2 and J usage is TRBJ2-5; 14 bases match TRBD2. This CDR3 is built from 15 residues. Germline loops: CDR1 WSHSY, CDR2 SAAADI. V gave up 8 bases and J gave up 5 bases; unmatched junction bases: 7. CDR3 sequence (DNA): TGCGCCAGCGCCCTGGGACTAGCGGGAGTGGAGACCCAGTACTTC. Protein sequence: CASALGLAGVETQYF.

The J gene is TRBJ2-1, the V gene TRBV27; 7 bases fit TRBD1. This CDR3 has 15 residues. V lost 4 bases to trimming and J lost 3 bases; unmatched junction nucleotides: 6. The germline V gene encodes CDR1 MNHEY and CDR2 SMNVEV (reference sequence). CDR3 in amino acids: CASSSGGPYYNEQFF. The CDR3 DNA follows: TGTGCCAGCAGTTCAGGGGGTCCCTACTACAATGAGCAGTTCTTC.

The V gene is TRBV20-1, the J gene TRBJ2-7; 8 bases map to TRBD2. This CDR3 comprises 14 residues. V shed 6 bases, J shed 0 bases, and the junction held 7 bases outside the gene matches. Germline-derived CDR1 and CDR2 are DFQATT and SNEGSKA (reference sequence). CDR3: CSAYTSGSSYEQYF. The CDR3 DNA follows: TGCAGTGCGTACACTAGCGGAAGCTCCTACGAGCAGTACTTC.